These 12 T cell receptor beta chains originate from one sample sequenced in a study of graft-versus-host responses after intestinal transplantation. These receptors have no known antigen. Some clones are missing from TCRdb's copy, which holds only in-frame ones; the method was immunoSEQ multiplex PCR. The sample lists roughly 120,000 clones, approximately 92% occurring once. The sample in question was unstimulated CD8+ T cells sorted from spleen or lymph node cells, obtained before intestinal transplant. Every receptor here comes from a human donor who received an intestinal transplant.

The V and J genes are TRBV6-9 and TRBJ1-1; D remains ambiguous. The CDR3 is 13 amino acids. Per the germline V gene, CDR1 is MNHGY and CDR2 is SVAAGI. V lost 5 bases and J lost 3, with 10 bases in between. This chain's CDR3 is CASSMTPYTEAFF. CDR3 sequence (DNA): TGTGCCAGCAGTATGACACCATACACTGAAGCTTTCTTT.

The V call is TRBV7-9, the J call TRBJ2-1, with a possible D match to TRBD2 (6 bases). Germline assignment: CDR1 SEHNR and CDR2 FQNEAQ (reference sequence). Trimming stripped 0 bases from V and 0 bases from J, with 12 bases between. The CDR3 spans 17 residues. This CDR3 is CASSLAVGGGSYNEQFF. CDR3 DNA sequence: TGTGCCAGCAGCTTAGCGGTGGGGGGAGGCTCCTACAATGAGCAGTTCTTC.

The chain recombines TRBV7-9 with TRBJ1-5; the match to TRBD1 covers 11 bases. Germline V gives CDR1 SEHNR, CDR2 FQNEAQ (reference sequence). The CDR3 totals 19 residues. The junction had 18 bases not matched to a gene; V was cut back by 5 bases and J by 6 bases. CDR3 region: CASSPSTGTGGRHGQPQHF. The CDR3, as DNA: TGTGCCAGCAGCCCGTCCACCGGGACAGGGGGACGTCATGGTCAGCCCCAGCATTTT.

The table lists this clone with a count of one. V and J are TRBV2 and TRBJ2-3; D is uncertain. The germline V and J ends were trimmed by 2 bases and 6 bases, with 6 bases remaining between them. CDR3 length equals 12 residues. CDR1 is SNHLY and CDR2 is FYNNEI in the germline V gene. The CDR3 loop reads CASSEYGDTQYF. Here the CDR3 DNA reads TGTGCCAGCAGTGAATACGGGGATACGCAGTATTTT.

The chain has TRBV28 and TRBJ1-5; 10 positions agree with TRBD1. CDR1 and CDR2 from the germline V gene are MDHEN and SYDVKM. J was trimmed by 6 bases and V by 5 bases; bases with no gene match: 10. The CDR3 runs 16 residues. This chain's CDR3 is CASSARGTGDGQPQHF. The CDR3 DNA reads TGTGCCAGCAGTGCACGTGGGACAGGGGATGGTCAGCCCCAGCATTTT. Supplemented by reference TRBV28 and TRBJ1-5, the full variable domain reads DVKVTQSSRYLVKRTGEKVFLECVQDMDHENMFWYRQDPGLGLRLIYFSYDVKMKEKGDIPEGYSVSREKKERFSLILESASTNQTSMYLCASSARGTGDGQPQHFGDGTRLSIL.

A single count supports this clone. This chain links TRBV27 with TRBJ2-1; 9 positions agree with TRBD1. The CDR3 has 13 amino acids. The J segment lost 3 bases and the V segment lost 6 bases, leaving 0 bases of the junction unmatched. Per germline, CDR1 MNHEY and CDR2 SMNVEV (reference sequence). The CDR3 bases are TGTGCCAGCAGGGGACAGGGCTACAATGAGCAGTTCTTC. It is translated as CASRGQGYNEQFF.

This rearrangement joins TRBV28 to TRBJ1-5; no definite D call. The CDR3 sequence is 13 residues long. CDR1 is MDHEN, CDR2 SYDVKM, per germline. V lost 5 bases, J lost 4 bases, and 9 bases lay in between. The CDR3 coding sequence is TGTGCCAGCAGTCCAATGGGGAATCAGCCCCAGCATTTT. Amino acid sequence: CASSPMGNQPQHF.

The chain links TRBV6-4 to TRBJ2-1; D remains unclear. Trimming took 2 bases from V and 2 from J, leaving 4 bases between them. Germline assignment: CDR1 MRHNA and CDR2 SNTAGT. The CDR3 has 13 residues. CDR3 DNA sequence: TGTGCCAGCAGTGACCGTCCCTACAATGAGCAGTTCTTC. Amino acids: CASSDRPYNEQFF.

The rearrangement uses TRBV9 and TRBJ2-1; TRBD2 might be the D (6 bases). The CDR3 sequence is 16 residues long. V was trimmed by 0 bases and J by 0 bases, leaving 10 bases between them. Germline V gene lookup returns CDR1 SGDLS and CDR2 YYNGEE. CDR3 DNA: TGTGCCAGCAGCGTAGACGGGGGAAGCTCCTACAATGAGCAGTTCTTC. Translating gives CASSVDGGSSYNEQFF.

This clone has a single count. The chain joins TRBV7-6 to TRBJ2-1, with D tentatively TRBD2 (5 bases). V lost 5 bases, J lost 13 bases, and 15 bases lay in between. Germline-derived CDR1 and CDR2 are SGHVS and FNYEAQ. This CDR3 has 12 amino acids. The CDR3 sequence is CASSPPGVAQFF. CDR3 DNA sequence: TGTGCCAGCAGCCCCCCCGGGGTAGCTCAGTTCTTC. Full variable domain (outside the CDR3, taken from reference TRBV7-6 and TRBJ2-1): GAGVSQSPRYKVTKRGQDVALRCDPISGHVSLYWYRQALGQGPEFLTYFNYEAQQDKSGLPNDRFSAERPEGSISTLTIQRTEQRDSAMYRCASSPPGVAQFFGPGTRLTVL.

Details on this clone: Other DNA variants within this sample encode the same CDR3. This sequence joins TRBV2 and TRBJ2-7; the D gene is possibly TRBD1 (6 bases). V lost 6 bases, J lost 4 bases, and 13 bases lay in between. CDR1 is SNHLY and CDR2 is FYNNEI in the germline V gene. The CDR3 is 13 residues long. In nucleotides, the CDR3 is TGTGCCAGCAGGAGGGGGACGGCATACGAGCAGTACTTC. Translated, it gives CASRRGTAYEQYF.

The chain has TRBV5-1 and TRBJ2-2; possible D gene TRBD2, 6 bases. The CDR3 has 12 residues. The germline CDR1 and CDR2 sequences are SGHRS and YFSETQ. V was cut by 4 bases and J by 7 bases, with 8 bases left in between. The DNA of the CDR3 is TGCGCCAGCAGCCTAGCGATCGGGGAGCTGTTTTTT. This gives the protein CASSLAIGELFF.